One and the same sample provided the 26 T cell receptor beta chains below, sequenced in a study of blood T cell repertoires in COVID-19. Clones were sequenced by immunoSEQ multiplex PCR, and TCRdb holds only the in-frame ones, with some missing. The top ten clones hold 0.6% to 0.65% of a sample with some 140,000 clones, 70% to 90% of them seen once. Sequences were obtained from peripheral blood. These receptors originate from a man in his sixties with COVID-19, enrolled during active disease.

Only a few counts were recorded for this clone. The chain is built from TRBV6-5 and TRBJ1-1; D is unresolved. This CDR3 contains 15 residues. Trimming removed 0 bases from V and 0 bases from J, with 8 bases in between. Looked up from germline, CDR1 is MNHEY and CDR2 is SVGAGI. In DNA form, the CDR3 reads TGTGCCAGCAGTTACTCGTTTAGTATGAACACTGAAGCTTTCTTT. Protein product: CASSYSFSMNTEAFF.

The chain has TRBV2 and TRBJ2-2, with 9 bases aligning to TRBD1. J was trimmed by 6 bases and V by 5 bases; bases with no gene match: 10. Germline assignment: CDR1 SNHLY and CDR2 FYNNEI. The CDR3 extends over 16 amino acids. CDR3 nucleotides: TGTGCCAGCAGTTCCCGCGGGACAGGGTCTGCCGGGGAGCTGTTTTTT. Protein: CASSSRGTGSAGELFF.

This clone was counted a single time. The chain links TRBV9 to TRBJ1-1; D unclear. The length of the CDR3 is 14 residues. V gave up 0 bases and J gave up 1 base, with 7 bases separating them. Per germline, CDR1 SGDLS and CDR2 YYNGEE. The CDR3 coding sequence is TGTGCCAGCAGCGTAGGGCAGGCGAACACTGAAGCTTTCTTT. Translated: CASSVGQANTEAFF. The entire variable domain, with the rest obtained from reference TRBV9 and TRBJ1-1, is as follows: DSGVTQTPKHLITATGQRVTLRCSPRSGDLSVYWYQQSLDQGLQFLIQYYNGEERAKGNILERFSAQQFPDLHSELNLSSLELGDSALYFCASSVGQANTEAFFGQGTRLTVV.

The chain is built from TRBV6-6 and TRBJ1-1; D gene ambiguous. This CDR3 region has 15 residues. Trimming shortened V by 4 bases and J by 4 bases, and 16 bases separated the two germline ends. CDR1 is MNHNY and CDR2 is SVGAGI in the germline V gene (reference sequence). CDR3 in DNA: TGTGCCAGCAGTTCCTTACTGTTGGTATCCACTGAAGCTTTCTTT. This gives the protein CASSSLLLVSTEAFF.

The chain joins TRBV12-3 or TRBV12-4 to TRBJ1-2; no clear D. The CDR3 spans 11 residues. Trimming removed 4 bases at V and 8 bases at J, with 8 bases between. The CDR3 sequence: CASSSGRGYTF. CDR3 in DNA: TGTGCCAGCAGTTCCGGGAGAGGCTACACCTTC.

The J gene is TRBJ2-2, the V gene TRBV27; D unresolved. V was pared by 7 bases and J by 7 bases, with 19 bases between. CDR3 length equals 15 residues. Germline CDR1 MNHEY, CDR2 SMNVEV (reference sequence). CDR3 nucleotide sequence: TGTGCCAGCAATCCTCTTGGTCGGGTTTTCGGGGAGCTGTTTTTT. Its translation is CASNPLGRVFGELFF.

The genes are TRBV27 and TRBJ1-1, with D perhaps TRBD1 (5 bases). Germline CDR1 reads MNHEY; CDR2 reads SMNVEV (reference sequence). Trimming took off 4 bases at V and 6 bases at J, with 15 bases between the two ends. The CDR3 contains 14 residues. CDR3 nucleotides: TGTGCCAGCAGTTACAGGCCCGAAGGCGCTGAAGCTTTCTTT. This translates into CASSYRPEGAEAFF.

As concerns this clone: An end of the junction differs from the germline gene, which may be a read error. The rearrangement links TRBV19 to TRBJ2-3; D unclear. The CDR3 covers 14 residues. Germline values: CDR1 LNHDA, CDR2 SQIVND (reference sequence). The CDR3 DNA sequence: TGTGCCAGTAGTATGTTGATGGGCACTGATACGCAGTATTTT. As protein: CASSMLMGTDTQYF.

CDR3 sequence: CASSLAGQGDLYGYTF. As DNA, the CDR3 is TGTGCCAGCAGCTTAGCGGGACAGGGGGACCTCTATGGCTACACCTTC. The chain carries TRBV7-8 and TRBJ1-2, with 11 bases that match TRBD1. The germline CDR1 and CDR2 sequences are SGHVS and FQNEAQ. This CDR3 is built from 16 residues. The V segment lost 0 bases and the J segment 4 bases; nucleotides outside the gene matches: 4.

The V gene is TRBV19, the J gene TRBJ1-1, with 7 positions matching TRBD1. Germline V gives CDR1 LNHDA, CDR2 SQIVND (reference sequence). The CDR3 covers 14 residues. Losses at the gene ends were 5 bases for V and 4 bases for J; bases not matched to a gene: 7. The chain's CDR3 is CASSPRDSRTEAFF. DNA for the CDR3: TGTGCCAGTAGTCCCCGGGACAGTCGCACTGAAGCTTTCTTT.

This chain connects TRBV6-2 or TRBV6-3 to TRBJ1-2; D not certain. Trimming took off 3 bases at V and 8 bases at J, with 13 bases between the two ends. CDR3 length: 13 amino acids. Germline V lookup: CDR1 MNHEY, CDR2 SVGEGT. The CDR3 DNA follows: TGTGCCAGCAGTTATGTCGGGGTCGGGGGCTACACCTTC. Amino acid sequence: CASSYVGVGGYTF.

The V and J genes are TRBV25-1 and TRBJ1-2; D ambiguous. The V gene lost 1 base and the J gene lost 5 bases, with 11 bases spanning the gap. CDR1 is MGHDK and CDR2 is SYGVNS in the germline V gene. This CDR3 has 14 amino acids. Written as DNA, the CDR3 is TGTGCCAGCAGTGAATCGGGTAGAGCATATGGCTACACCTTC. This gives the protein CASSESGRAYGYTF.

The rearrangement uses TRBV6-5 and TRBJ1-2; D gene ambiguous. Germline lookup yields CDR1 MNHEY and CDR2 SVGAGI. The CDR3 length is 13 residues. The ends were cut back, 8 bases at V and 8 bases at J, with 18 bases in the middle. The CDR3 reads CASLSGASGGYTF. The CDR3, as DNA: TGTGCCAGCTTATCGGGCGCGTCGGGAGGCTACACCTTC.

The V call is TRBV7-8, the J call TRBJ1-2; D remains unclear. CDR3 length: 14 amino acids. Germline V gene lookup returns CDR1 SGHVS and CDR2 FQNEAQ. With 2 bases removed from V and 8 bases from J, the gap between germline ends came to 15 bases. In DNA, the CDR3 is TGTGCCAGCAGCTTAAACGGGGAGTGGAACGGCTACACCTTC. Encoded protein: CASSLNGEWNGYTF.

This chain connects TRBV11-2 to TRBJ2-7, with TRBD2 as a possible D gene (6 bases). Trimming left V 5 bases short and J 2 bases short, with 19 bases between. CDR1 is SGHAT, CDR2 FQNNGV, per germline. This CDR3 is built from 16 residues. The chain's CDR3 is CASSQSPGGHPYEQYF. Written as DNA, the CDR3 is TGTGCCAGCAGCCAATCTCCCGGGGGTCACCCCTACGAGCAGTACTTC.

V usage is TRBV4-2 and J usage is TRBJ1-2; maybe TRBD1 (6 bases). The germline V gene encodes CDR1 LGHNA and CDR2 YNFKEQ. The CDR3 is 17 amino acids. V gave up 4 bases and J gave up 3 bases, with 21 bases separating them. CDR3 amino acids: CASSLSGPGATDYGYTF. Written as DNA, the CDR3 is TGTGCCAGCAGCCTCTCCGGGCCAGGGGCGACGGACTATGGCTACACCTTC.

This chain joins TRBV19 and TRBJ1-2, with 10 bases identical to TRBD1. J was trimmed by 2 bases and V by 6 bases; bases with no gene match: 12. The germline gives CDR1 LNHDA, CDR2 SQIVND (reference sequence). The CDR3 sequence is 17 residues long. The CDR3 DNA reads TGTGCCAGTAGCCCGCCGGGACAGGGGTTGGGGAACTATGGCTACACCTTC. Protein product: CASSPPGQGLGNYGYTF.

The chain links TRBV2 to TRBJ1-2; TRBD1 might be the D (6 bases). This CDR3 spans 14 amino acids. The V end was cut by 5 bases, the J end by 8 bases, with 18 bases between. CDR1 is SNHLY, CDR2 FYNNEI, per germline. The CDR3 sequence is CASSPNNRDGGYTF. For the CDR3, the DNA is TGTGCCAGCAGTCCTAACAACAGGGATGGCGGCTACACCTTC.

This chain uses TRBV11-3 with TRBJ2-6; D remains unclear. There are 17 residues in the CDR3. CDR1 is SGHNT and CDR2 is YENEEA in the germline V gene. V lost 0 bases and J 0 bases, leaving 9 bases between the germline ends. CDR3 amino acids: CASSLDNLPSGANVLTF. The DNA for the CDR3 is TGTGCCAGCAGCTTAGACAACCTACCCTCTGGGGCCAACGTCCTGACTTTC.

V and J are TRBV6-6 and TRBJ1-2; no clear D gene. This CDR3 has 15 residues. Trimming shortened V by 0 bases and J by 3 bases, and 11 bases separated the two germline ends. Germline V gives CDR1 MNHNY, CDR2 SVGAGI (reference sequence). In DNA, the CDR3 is TGTGCCAGCAGTTACTCACAGCTATTTGACTATGGCTACACCTTC. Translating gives CASSYSQLFDYGYTF.

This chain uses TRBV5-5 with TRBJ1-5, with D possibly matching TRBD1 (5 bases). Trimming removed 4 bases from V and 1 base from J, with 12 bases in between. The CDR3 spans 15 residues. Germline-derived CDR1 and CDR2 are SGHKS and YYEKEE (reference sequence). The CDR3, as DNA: TGTGCCAGCAGCCCAGGGTTCGGCAGCAATCAGCCCCAGCATTTT. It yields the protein CASSPGFGSNQPQHF. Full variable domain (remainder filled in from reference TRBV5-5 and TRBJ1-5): DAGVTQSPTHLIKTRGQQVTLRCSPISGHKSVSWYQQVLGQGPQFIFQYYEKEERGRGNFPDRFSARQFPNYSSELNVNALLLGDSALYLCASSPGFGSNQPQHFGDGTRLSIL.

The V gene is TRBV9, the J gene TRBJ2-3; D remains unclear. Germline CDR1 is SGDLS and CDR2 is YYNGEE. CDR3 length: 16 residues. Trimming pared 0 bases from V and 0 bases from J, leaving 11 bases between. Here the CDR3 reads CASSVGRLPSTDTQYF. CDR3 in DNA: TGTGCCAGCAGCGTAGGGCGACTCCCTAGCACAGATACGCAGTATTTT. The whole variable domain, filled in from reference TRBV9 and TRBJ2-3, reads DSGVTQTPKHLITATGQRVTLRCSPRSGDLSVYWYQQSLDQGLQFLIQYYNGEERAKGNILERFSAQQFPDLHSELNLSSLELGDSALYFCASSVGRLPSTDTQYFGPGTRLTVL.

The CDR3 DNA follows: TGTGCCAGCAGCGCCGGCGGGGATGAGCAGTTCTTC. Encoded protein: CASSAGGDEQFF. The chain has TRBV5-6 and TRBJ2-1, with TRBD2 as a possible D gene (6 bases). The V gene lost 4 bases and the J gene lost 8 bases, with 10 bases spanning the gap. Per the germline V gene, CDR1 is SGHDT and CDR2 is YYEEEE. There are 12 residues in the CDR3.

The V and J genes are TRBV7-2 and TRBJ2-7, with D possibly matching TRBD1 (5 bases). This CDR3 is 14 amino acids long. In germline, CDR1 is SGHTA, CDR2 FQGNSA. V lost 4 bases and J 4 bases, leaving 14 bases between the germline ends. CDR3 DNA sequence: TGTGCCAGCAGCTCGATACGACAGTTTTACGAGCAGTACTTC. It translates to CASSSIRQFYEQYF.

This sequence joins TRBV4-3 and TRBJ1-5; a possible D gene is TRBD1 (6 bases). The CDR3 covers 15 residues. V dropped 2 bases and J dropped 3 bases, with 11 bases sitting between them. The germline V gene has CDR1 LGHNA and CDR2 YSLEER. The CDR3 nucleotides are TGCGCCAGCAGCCAAATCCGGGACAACAATCAGCCCCAGCATTTT. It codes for CASSQIRDNNQPQHF.

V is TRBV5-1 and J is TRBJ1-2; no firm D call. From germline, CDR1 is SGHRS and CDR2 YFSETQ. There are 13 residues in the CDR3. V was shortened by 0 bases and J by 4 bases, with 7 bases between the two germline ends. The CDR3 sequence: CASSLEAVYGYTF. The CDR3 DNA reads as TGCGCCAGCAGCTTGGAGGCGGTCTATGGCTACACCTTC.